Listed below are T cell receptor beta chains from one sample, sequenced in a study of response to subunit inactivated influenza vaccine. TCRdb redid the calling of the RT-PCR reads with MiXCR, one entry per CDR3 protein. The sample has approximately 250,000 distinct CDR3 sequences; 9% to 15% are singletons. Here the sequenced sample was non-naive T cells sorted from PBMCs, taken 14 days before vaccination. The receptors shown here come from a man in his fifties who received an inactivated influenza vaccine. Both conserved end residues are part of each CDR3. A D gene is named only where the DNA matches it firmly. Expanded clones are given a class, and other clones once, few, many or no size at all.

>few|NA|TRBV5-1|TRBJ2-1
CASSARDVEQFF
TGCGCCAGCAGCGCCCGGGACGTGGAGCAGTTCTTC
>many|NA|TRBV4-1|TRBJ2-7
CASSQDPGALEQYF
TGCGCCAGCAGCCAAGATCCAGGGGCCCTCGAGCAGTACTTC
>NA|NA|TRBV11-2|TRBJ1-1
CASRGYRQGPEAFF
TGTGCCAGCAGGGGCTATCGGCAGGGCCCCGAAGCTTTCTTT
>few|TRBD2|TRBV5-1|TRBJ2-5
CASSWEGLQETQYF
TGCGCCAGCAGCTGGGAGGGCCTACAAGAGACCCAGTACTTC
>NA|NA|TRBV3-1|TRBJ2-1
CASSQILPLGLGQFF
TGTGCCAGCAGCCAAATTCTTCCTTTAGGATTAGGGCAGTTCTTC
>many|NA|TRBV4-1|TRBJ2-2
CASSHVAVNTGELFF
TGCGCCAGCAGCCATGTAGCGGTGAACACCGGGGAGCTGTTTTTT
>few|TRBD1|TRBV2|TRBJ1-5
CASKPGQGYQPQHF
TGTGCCAGCAAACCGGGACAGGGGTATCAGCCCCAGCATTTT
>NA|NA|TRBV4-3|TRBJ2-7
CASSQDRGTRQYF
TGCGCCAGCAGCCAAGATCGCGGGACCAGGCAGTACTTC
>NA|NA|TRBV25-1|TRBJ1-6
CASSESRQSNSPLHF
TGTGCCAGCAGTGAAAGCCGGCAGTCTAATTCACCCCTCCACTTT
>few|NA|TRBV10-3|TRBJ2-3
CAITDRGLTGGTDTQYF
TGTGCCATCACCGATAGAGGACTGACGGGAGGCACAGATACGCAGTATTTT
>many|TRBD2|TRBV10-3|TRBJ2-7
CAISVASGSSYEQYF
TGTGCCATCAGTGTAGCTAGCGGGAGTTCCTACGAGCAGTACTTC
>NA|TRBD1|TRBV5-1|TRBJ2-7
CASSLGTGGRYEQYF
TGCGCCAGCAGCTTGGGGACAGGGGGCAGATACGAGCAGTACTTC
>many|NA|TRBV12-3/TRBV12-4|TRBJ2-2
CASTPSGYTGELFF
TGTGCCAGCACCCCTTCAGGGTACACCGGGGAGCTGTTTTTT
>NA|TRBD1|TRBV2|TRBJ1-2
CASSERRTGSPQGYTF
TGTGCCAGCAGTGAACGTAGGACAGGCTCCCCTCAAGGCTACACCTTC
>NA|TRBD1|TRBV6-1|TRBJ1-2
CASSVGDRIYGYTF
TGTGCCAGCAGTGTGGGGGACAGGATATATGGCTACACCTTC
>many|NA|TRBV28|TRBJ2-2
CASRPHQGFTGELFF
TGTGCCAGCAGACCCCACCAGGGATTCACCGGGGAGCTGTTTTTT
>few|NA|TRBV5-6|TRBJ2-7
CASSVGPYF
TGTGCCAGCAGCGTGGGACCTTACTTC
>many|TRBD1|TRBV10-3|TRBJ1-2
CAINHEGQYGYTF
TGTGCCATCAACCACGAGGGACAGTATGGCTACACCTTC
>NA|NA|TRBV7-2|TRBJ2-5
CASSLEWGQETQYF
TGTGCCAGCAGCTTAGAGTGGGGGCAAGAGACCCAGTACTTC
>NA|NA|TRBV7-2|TRBJ2-4
CASSFNQGEIQYF
TGTGCCAGCAGCTTCAATCAGGGTGAAATTCAGTACTTC
>few|TRBD2|TRBV20-1|TRBJ2-1
CSASGGAAYSNEQFF
TGCAGTGCTTCCGGGGGGGCCGCTTATTCCAATGAGCAGTTCTTC
>few|NA|TRBV6-2/TRBV6-3|TRBJ1-2
CASSYGDTYGYTF
TGTGCCAGCAGTTACGGGGATACCTATGGCTACACCTTC
>few|TRBD1|TRBV7-2|TRBJ1-6
CASSLGGTGGSSPLHF
TGTGCCAGCAGCTTAGGTGGGACAGGGGGTAGTTCACCCCTCCACTTT
>many|NA|TRBV4-2|TRBJ1-3
CASSLDAALGSTIYF
TGTGCCAGCAGCCTGGATGCCGCCTTGGGATCCACCATATATTTT
>many|TRBD2|TRBV3-1|TRBJ2-7
CASSPSSGTRNEQYF
TGTGCCAGCAGCCCCTCCTCCGGGACTAGGAACGAGCAGTACTTC
>many|TRBD2|TRBV6-6|TRBJ2-7
CATAEGLASEQYF
TGTGCCACCGCCGAGGGACTAGCGAGCGAGCAGTACTTC
>NA|NA|TRBV9|TRBJ1-2
CASSVDSRGYGYTF
TGTGCCAGCAGCGTAGACAGTAGGGGCTATGGCTACACCTTC